The 7 T cell receptor beta chains reported below all come from one sample, sequenced in a study of breast tumors, draining lymph nodes, adjacent tissues. TCRdb re-derived calls from the multiplex PCR reads in MiXCR, one entry per CDR3 protein. The sample consists of approximately 300,000 distinct CDR3 sequences, under 35% of them appearing once. The lymph nodes were axillary draining lymph nodes from breast cancer patients. The sequenced sample was axillary lymph node tissue. The receptor source for this set is a female donor with breast cancer. Some clones in this sample may be carry-over from other donors' samples.

This clonotype was counted a few times. V usage is TRBV5-6 and J usage is TRBJ2-5; a possible D gene is TRBD2 (5 bases). The CDR3 is 15 amino acids. Trimming removed 4 bases at V and 5 bases at J, with 18 bases between. The germline V gene encodes CDR1 SGHDT and CDR2 YYEEEE. In DNA, the CDR3 is TGTGCCAGCAGCCCAAGCCTCTTTCCGGGGGAGACCCAGTACTTC. This sequence encodes CASSPSLFPGETQYF.

In this sample, this clonotype turned up many times. The chain is built from TRBV20-1 and TRBJ2-3; TRBD2 agrees at 16 bases. The CDR3 has 17 amino acids. The germline V gene encodes CDR1 DFQATT and CDR2 SNEGSKA (reference sequence). The ends lost 4 bases at V and 1 base at J; junction bases unmatched: 5. In nucleotides, the CDR3 is TGCAGTGCTAAGGGACTAGCGGGAGGGTCTCGCACAGATACGCAGTATTTT. Its translation is CSAKGLAGGSRTDTQYF.

Comment on this clonotype: The final CDR3 position lacks the conserved phenylalanine or tryptophan, pointing to a likely read error. The chain couples TRBV20-1 to TRBJ2-7; TRBD2 matches 10 bases. The CDR3 spans 17 residues. Germline V lookup: CDR1 DFQATT, CDR2 SNEGSKA (reference sequence). V shed 2 bases and J 4 bases; nucleotides not matched to a gene: 14. CDR3 protein: CSARRVNSGRPEYEQYY. CDR3 in DNA: TGCAGTGCTAGAAGAGTTAATAGCGGGAGGCCCGAATACGAGCAGTACTAC.

The chain uses TRBV7-9 and TRBJ1-1; possible D gene TRBD1, 5 bases. From germline, CDR1 is SEHNR and CDR2 FQNEAQ (reference sequence). With 3 bases removed from V and 1 base from J, the gap between germline ends came to 9 bases. This CDR3 has 14 residues. The DNA of the CDR3 is TGTGCCAGCAGCTTTGTTGGGGGGAACACTGAAGCTTTCTTT. Encoded protein: CASSFVGGNTEAFF.

In this sample, this clonotype turned up a few times. The genes are TRBV6-1 and TRBJ2-7, with 8 bases aligning to TRBD2. Germline lookup yields CDR1 MNHNS and CDR2 SASEGT. The CDR3 loop spans 15 amino acids. V trimming: 0 bases; J trimming: 4 bases; junction bases outside the gene matches: 5. As DNA, the CDR3 is TGTGCCAGCAGTGAAGCAATAGCGGGGTATTACGAGCAGTACTTC. Amino acids: CASSEAIAGYYEQYF.

This clonotype was counted at least ten times. CDR3 protein: CAISETKTGGVGNTIYF. The CDR3 DNA is TGTGCCATCAGTGAGACCAAAACAGGGGGCGTTGGAAACACCATATATTTT. The chain couples TRBV10-3 to TRBJ1-3; 9 bases map to TRBD1. This CDR3 has 17 amino acids. With 2 bases clipped from V and 3 bases from J, the junction kept 8 bases outside the gene matches. Germline loops: CDR1 ENHRY, CDR2 SYGVKD.

The table lists this clonotype with many counts. This chain uses TRBV29-1 with TRBJ1-4; TRBD1 agrees at 8 bases. The CDR3 spans 16 residues. CDR1 SQVTM and CDR2 ANQGSEA come from the germline V gene. V dropped 7 bases and J dropped 0; count of bases not matched to a gene: 10. The CDR3 loop is CSARGDRSATNEKLFF. CDR3 bases: TGCAGCGCCCGGGGGGACAGGAGCGCAACTAATGAAAAACTGTTTTTT.